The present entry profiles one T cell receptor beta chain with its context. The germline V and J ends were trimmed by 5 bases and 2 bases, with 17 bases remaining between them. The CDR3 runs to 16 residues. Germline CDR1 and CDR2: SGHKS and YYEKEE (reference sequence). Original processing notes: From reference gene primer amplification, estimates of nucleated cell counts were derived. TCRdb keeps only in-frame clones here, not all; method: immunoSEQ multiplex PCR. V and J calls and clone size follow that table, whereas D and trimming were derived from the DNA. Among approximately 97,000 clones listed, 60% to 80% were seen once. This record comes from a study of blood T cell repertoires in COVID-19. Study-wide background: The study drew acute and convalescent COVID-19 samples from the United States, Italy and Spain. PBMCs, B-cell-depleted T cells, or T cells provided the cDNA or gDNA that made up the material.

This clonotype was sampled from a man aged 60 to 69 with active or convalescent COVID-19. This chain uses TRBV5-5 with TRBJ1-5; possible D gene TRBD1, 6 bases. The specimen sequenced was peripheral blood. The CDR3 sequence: CASSLSGTLGNQPQHF. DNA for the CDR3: TGTGCCAGCAGTCTCAGTGGGACATTGGGCAATCAGCCCCAGCATTTT.